This TCR beta chain was sequenced in a study of blood T cell repertoires in COVID-19. The wider study: COVID-19 samples, acute and convalescent, were from the United States, Italy and Spain.

Trimming took off 5 bases at V and 3 bases at J, with 17 bases between the two ends. The CDR3 loop spans 15 amino acids. Germline V gives CDR1 SGHAT, CDR2 FQDESV (reference sequence). In the authors' workflow: Estimated nucleated cell counts came from reference gene primer amplification. This table comes from immunoSEQ multiplex PCR, and its TCRdb copy is limited to in-frame clones, with some not included. V, J and clone size are taken as reported in that table, and D and trimming were inferred from the DNA itself. In the table there are 220,000 or so clones, nearly 90% of which are singletons. What was sequenced was PBMCs or T cells enriched from blood (not recorded which). The TCR sequence derives from a man aged 30 to 45 who had been exposed to COVID-19. The chain recombines TRBV11-1 with TRBJ2-7, with D perhaps TRBD1 (6 bases). This chain's CDR3 is CASSKNRDTVYEQYF. The CDR3 nucleotides read TGTGCCAGCAGCAAAAACCGGGACACAGTCTACGAGCAGTACTTC.